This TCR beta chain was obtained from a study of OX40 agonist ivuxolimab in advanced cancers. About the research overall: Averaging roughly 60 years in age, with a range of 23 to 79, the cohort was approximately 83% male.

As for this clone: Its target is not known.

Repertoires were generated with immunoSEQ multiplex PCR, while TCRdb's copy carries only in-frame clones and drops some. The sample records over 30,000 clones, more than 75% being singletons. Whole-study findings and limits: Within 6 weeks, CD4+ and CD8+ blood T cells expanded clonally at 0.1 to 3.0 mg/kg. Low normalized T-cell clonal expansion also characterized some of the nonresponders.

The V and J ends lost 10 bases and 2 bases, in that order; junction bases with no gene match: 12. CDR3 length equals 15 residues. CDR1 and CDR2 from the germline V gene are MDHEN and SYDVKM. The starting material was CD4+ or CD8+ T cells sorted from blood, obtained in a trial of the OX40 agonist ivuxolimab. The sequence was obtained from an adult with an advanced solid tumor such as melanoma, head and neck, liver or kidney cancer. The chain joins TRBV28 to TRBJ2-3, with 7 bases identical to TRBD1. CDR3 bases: TGTGCCACCACCGCCCCGGGACAGAACACAGATACGCAGTATTTT. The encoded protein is CATTAPGQNTDTQYF.